The present entry profiles one T cell receptor beta chain with its context. The sample originates from a study of blood T cell repertoires in COVID-19. The germline V gene encodes CDR1 KGHSH and CDR2 LQKENI. The CDR3 length is 15 residues. Deletions cut 6 bases from V and 0 bases from J, with 12 bases between. Produced via immunoSEQ multiplex PCR; TCRdb's table is partial and in-frame only. Of about 270,000 clones detected, roughly 86% appear once; the ten largest clones hold about 2.6%. The V gene is TRBV18, the J gene TRBJ1-3; unclear D gene. This TCR came from a young woman who had recovered from COVID-19. The specimen sequenced was PBMCs or T cells enriched from blood (not recorded which). The CDR3 spells CASSANSYSGNTIYF. The DNA of the CDR3 is TGTGCCAGCTCGGCTAACAGTTACTCTGGAAACACCATATATTTT.